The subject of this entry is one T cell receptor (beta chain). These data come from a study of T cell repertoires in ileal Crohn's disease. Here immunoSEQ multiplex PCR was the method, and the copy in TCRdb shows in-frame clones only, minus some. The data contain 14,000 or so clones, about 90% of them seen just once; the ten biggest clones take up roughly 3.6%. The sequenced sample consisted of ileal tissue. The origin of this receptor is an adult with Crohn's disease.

Here the CDR3 DNA reads TGTGCCAGCAGTTTGACACCGGGGGAGAACTATGGCTACACCTTC. As protein: CASSLTPGENYGYTF. The J gene is TRBJ1-2, the V gene TRBV27; a possible D gene is TRBD1 (5 bases). The germline V gene encodes CDR1 MNHEY and CDR2 SMNVEV (reference sequence). The CDR3 is 15 amino acids. V was clipped by 3 bases and J by 2 bases, with 13 bases between them.